The clone carrying this TCR beta chain was seen only a few times. This specimen comes from a study of identical twins. The ends were cut back, 10 bases at V and 4 bases at J, with 11 bases in the middle. The CDR3 consists of 13 residues. CDR1 is ENHRY and CDR2 is SYGVKD in the germline V gene. TCRdb re-analysed the 5' RACE reads in MiXCR, keeping a single row per CDR3 protein. The data show 400,000 to 550,000 distinct CDR3 sequences, less than 25% seen once. These data were likewise used in another study, on T cells expressing NK-cell markers.

The receptor was isolated from a woman aged 18-29 years in good health. The sequenced sample consisted of CD4+ T cells sorted from blood. This chain uses TRBV10-3 with TRBJ2-6, with D maybe TRBD1 (6 bases). CDR3 coding DNA: TGTGCCACGAGGGGGACGGGGGCCAACGTCCTGACTTTC. It codes for CATRGTGANVLTF.